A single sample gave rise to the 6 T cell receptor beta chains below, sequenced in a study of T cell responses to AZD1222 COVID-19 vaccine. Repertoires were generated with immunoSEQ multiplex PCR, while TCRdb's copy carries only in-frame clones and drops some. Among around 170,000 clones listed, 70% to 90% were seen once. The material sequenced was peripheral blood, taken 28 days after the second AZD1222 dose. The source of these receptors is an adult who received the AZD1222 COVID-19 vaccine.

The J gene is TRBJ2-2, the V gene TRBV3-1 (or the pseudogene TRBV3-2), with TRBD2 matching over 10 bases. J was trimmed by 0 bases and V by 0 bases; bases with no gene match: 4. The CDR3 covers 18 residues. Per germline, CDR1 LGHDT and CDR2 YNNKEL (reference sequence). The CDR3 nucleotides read TGTGCCAGCAGCCAAGAACTAGCGGGGTTCGCGAACACCGGGGAGCTGTTTTTT. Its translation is CASSQELAGFANTGELFF.

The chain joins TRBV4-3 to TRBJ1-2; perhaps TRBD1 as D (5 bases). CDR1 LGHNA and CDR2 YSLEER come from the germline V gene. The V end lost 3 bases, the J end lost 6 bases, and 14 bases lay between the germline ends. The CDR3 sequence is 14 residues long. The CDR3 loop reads CASSHGRGKNGYTF. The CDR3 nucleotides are TGCGCCAGCAGCCACGGGAGGGGTAAGAATGGCTACACCTTC.

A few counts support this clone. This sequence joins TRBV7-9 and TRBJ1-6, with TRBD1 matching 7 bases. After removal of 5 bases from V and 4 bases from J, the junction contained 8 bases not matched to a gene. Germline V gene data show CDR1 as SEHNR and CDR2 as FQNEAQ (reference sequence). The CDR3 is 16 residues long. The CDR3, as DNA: TGTGCCAGCAGCGCCCAAGGGGGCCTATATAATTCACCCCTCCACTTT. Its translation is CASSAQGGLYNSPLHF.

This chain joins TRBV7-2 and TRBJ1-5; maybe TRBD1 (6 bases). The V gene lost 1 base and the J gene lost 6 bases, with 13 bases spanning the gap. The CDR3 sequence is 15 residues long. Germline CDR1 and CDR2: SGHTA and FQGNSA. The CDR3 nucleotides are TGTGCCAGCAGCTTAGGGTCAGGGGCAGGTCAGCCCCAGCATTTT. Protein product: CASSLGSGAGQPQHF.

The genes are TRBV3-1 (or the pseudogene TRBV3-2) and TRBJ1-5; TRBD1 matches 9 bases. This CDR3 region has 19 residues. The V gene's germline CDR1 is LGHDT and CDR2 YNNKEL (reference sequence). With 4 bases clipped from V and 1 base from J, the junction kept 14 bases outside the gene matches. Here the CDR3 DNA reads TGTGCCAGCAGCCCGCGAGTCCCGGGACAGGGATGGAGCAATCAGCCCCAGCATTTT. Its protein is CASSPRVPGQGWSNQPQHF.

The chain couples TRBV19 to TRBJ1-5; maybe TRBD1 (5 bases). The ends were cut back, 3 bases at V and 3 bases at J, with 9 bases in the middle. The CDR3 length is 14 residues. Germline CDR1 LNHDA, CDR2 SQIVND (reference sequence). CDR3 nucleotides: TGTGCCAGTAGTATTCAGGGTAACAATCAGCCCCAGCATTTT. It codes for CASSIQGNNQPQHF.